The sequence of this TCR beta chain was determined in a study of cytomegalovirus exposure and HLA in healthy donors. V shed 6 bases, J shed 3 bases, and the junction held 5 bases outside the gene matches. Germline values: CDR1 MDHEN, CDR2 SYDVKM. This CDR3 is 14 amino acids long. The table lists this clone with a few counts. PCR was performed using 60 Vbeta and 13 Jbeta primers. Using immunoSEQ multiplex PCR, the repertoire was profiled, and TCRdb retains in-frame clones only, with some absent. The sample comprises 110,000 to 150,000 clones, roughly 9.4% of which are singletons, and 1.5% to 2% rests with the top ten.

Source material: PBMCs. The sequence was obtained from a male donor in good health and CMV-seronegative. The chain combines TRBV28 with TRBJ1-1; 9 bases match TRBD1. DNA of the CDR3: TGTGCCAGCAGGCTACAGGGGGCTTACACTGAAGCTTTCTTT. It specifies CASRLQGAYTEAFF.